A selection of T cell receptor beta chains follows, all from one sample in a study of regulatory T cells in long-lasting Graves disease. TCRdb called the multiplex PCR reads again in MiXCR, with one record for every CDR3 protein. The sample lists 350,000 to 550,000 distinct CDR3 sequences; around 14% were seen once. The sample was also reused in another study, on T cells in Graves' hyperthyroidism and ophthalmopathy.

The specimen was peripheral blood mononuclear cells (PBMCs), collected at new diagnosis, from a patient treated with antithyroid drugs. Receptors originate from a woman aged 25 to 39 with Graves disease. The CDR3 runs from the conserved cysteine through the conserved F or W. D genes are given only for firm matches. Expanded clones are given a class, and other clones once, few, many or no size at all.

D: TRBD1
J: TRBJ2-1
size: many
V: TRBV29-1
CDR3: CSVGHRGWYNEQFF
DNA: TGCAGCGTGGGGCACAGGGGGTGGTACAATGAGCAGTTCTTC

D: NA
J: TRBJ1-5
size: few
V: TRBV28
CDR3: CASIPREGNQPQHF
DNA: TGTGCCAGCATCCCCAGAGAGGGCAATCAGCCCCAGCATTTT

D: NA
J: TRBJ2-7
size: many
V: TRBV12-3/TRBV12-4
CDR3: CASSSAGEQYF
DNA: TGTGCCAGCAGTTCGGCGGGCGAGCAGTACTTC

D: TRBD2
J: TRBJ2-3
size: few
V: TRBV9
CDR3: CASSVGGGSSTDTQYF
DNA: TGTGCCAGCAGCGTCGGGGGGGGATCTAGCACAGATACGCAGTATTTT

D: TRBD2
J: TRBJ2-1
size: few
V: TRBV7-9
CDR3: CASSGKTSGSVKDEQFF
DNA: TGTGCCAGCAGCGGGAAGACTAGCGGGAGTGTTAAGGATGAGCAGTTCTTC

D: NA
J: TRBJ1-1
size: many
V: TRBV30
CDR3: CAWSVRGFGKGPEAFF
DNA: TGTGCCTGGAGTGTACGCGGTTTTGGAAAGGGACCGGAAGCTTTCTTT

D: NA
J: TRBJ1-1
size: many
V: TRBV5-1
CDR3: CASSLVWEANTEAFF
DNA: TGCGCCAGCAGCTTGGTATGGGAGGCGAACACTGAAGCTTTCTTT

D: NA
J: TRBJ2-2
size: few
V: TRBV18
CDR3: CASSPLGQNTGELFF
DNA: TGTGCCAGCTCACCTTTGGGGCAGAACACCGGGGAGCTGTTTTTT

D: NA
J: TRBJ1-1
size: many
V: TRBV4-1
CDR3: CASSQGPMRNRTNTEAFF
DNA: TGCGCCAGCAGCCAAGGGCCGATGAGAAACAGGACGAACACTGAAGCTTTCTTT

D: NA
J: TRBJ2-2
size: many
V: TRBV7-2
CDR3: CASSLAISATGELFF
DNA: TGTGCCAGCAGCTTAGCTATCAGCGCCACCGGGGAGCTGTTTTTT

D: TRBD1
J: TRBJ1-5
size: many
V: TRBV27
CDR3: CASRLTGAGGYSNQPQHF
DNA: TGTGCCAGCAGGCTTACAGGGGCAGGAGGGTATAGCAATCAGCCCCAGCATTTT

D: TRBD1
J: TRBJ1-5
size: NA
V: TRBV27
CDR3: CASSGTGRNQPQHF
DNA: TGTGCCAGCAGCGGGACAGGGCGGAATCAGCCCCAGCATTTT

D: TRBD2
J: TRBJ2-2
size: many
V: TRBV6-1
CDR3: CASTSGSDTGELFF
DNA: TGTGCCAGCACTAGCGGGAGCGACACCGGGGAGCTGTTTTTT

D: TRBD2
J: TRBJ2-1
size: many
V: TRBV5-1
CDR3: CASSWGLAGPSYNEQFF
DNA: TGCGCCAGCAGCTGGGGACTAGCGGGACCCTCTTACAATGAGCAGTTCTTC

D: TRBD2
J: TRBJ2-2
size: many
V: TRBV11-2
CDR3: CASRQLAGAITGELFF
DNA: TGTGCCAGCAGACAACTAGCGGGAGCTATCACCGGGGAGCTGTTTTTT

D: NA
J: TRBJ2-7
size: many
V: TRBV20-1
CDR3: CSARDIGQPYEQYF
DNA: TGCAGTGCTAGAGATATAGGACAGCCCTACGAGCAGTACTTC

D: TRBD2
J: TRBJ2-5
size: few
V: TRBV24-1
CDR3: CATSLGLAGETQYF
DNA: TGTGCCACCAGCTTGGGACTAGCGGGAGAGACCCAGTACTTC

D: TRBD1
J: TRBJ1-1
size: many
V: TRBV6-1
CDR3: CASSLQSTGLNTEAFF
DNA: TGTGCCAGCAGTCTACAATCGACAGGGTTGAACACTGAAGCTTTCTTT

D: TRBD1
J: TRBJ2-3
size: few
V: TRBV10-3
CDR3: CAISVTGTAPTDTQYF
DNA: TGTGCCATCAGTGTCACCGGGACAGCCCCCACAGATACGCAGTATTTT

D: NA
J: TRBJ1-2
size: NA
V: TRBV10-3
CDR3: CAISASYAGPVGF
DNA: TGTGCCATCAGTGCTTCTTACGCAGGACCAGTGGGTTTC

D: NA
J: TRBJ1-5
size: few
V: TRBV4-1
CDR3: CASSQVLPRLSNQPQHF
DNA: TGCGCCAGCAGCCAAGTTTTGCCCAGGCTGAGCAATCAGCCCCAGCATTTT

D: NA
J: TRBJ2-3
size: few
V: TRBV5-1
CDR3: CASSPMRLLRGTDTQYF
DNA: TGCGCCAGCAGCCCAATGAGGTTGTTGCGGGGCACAGATACGCAGTATTTT

D: TRBD2
J: TRBJ2-3
size: NA
V: TRBV20-1
CDR3: CSAHSSGRSWDTQYF
DNA: TGCAGTGCTCACTCTAGCGGTCGTTCTTGGGATACGCAGTATTTT

D: NA
J: TRBJ2-1
size: many
V: TRBV6-9
CDR3: CASSYGGNGLGNEQFF
DNA: TGTGCCAGCAGTTACGGGGGTAATGGCCTGGGGAATGAGCAGTTCTTC